This T cell receptor beta chain was sequenced during a study of T-cell memory formation after mild COVID-19 (dated by TCRdb to the early 2020s). For the study in its entirety: TCR sequence clusters from the two donors were largely donor specific. T-cell clones expanding and contracting after mild COVID-19 in a couple of donors were tracked by longitudinal TCRalpha and TCRbeta repertoire sequencing. The cohort comprised two young, previously healthy adult volunteers, one female and one male.

Ficoll-Paque density gradient centrifugation was used to isolate PBMCs. The sample holds one count of this clonotype. What this receptor recognizes is not known. Base-call qualities are not available, and no considerably larger clone is one nucleotide away. A solitary read yields weak support. These reads were obtained on an Illumina NovaSeq 6000. TCRalpha and TCRbeta cDNA libraries were constructed by 5'RACE with constant-segment primers, with sample barcodes and unique molecular identifiers being introduced. Trizol reagent was used to extract RNA from every sample. Library amplification was performed in two PCR steps, and a second sample barcode and Illumina TruSeq adapters were introduced in the second step. Libraries were sequenced on an Illumina NovaSeq with 2 x 150 bp paired-end reads. For the original study's pipeline: Reads were demultiplexed and collapsed into UMI-guided consensus sequences with migec v1.2.7. With mixcr v2.1.11, UMI consensuses were aligned to TRA and TRB V and J templates and assembled into clonotypes. A clonotype was counted as expanded or contracted only if both edgeR and NoisET called the change significant, with noise models trained on biological replicates. For edgeR calls, the cutoffs were a false discovery rate-adjusted p below 0.01 and a log2 fold-change threshold of 1. As an exploratory analysis of dynamics, max-normalized trajectories of the 1000 most abundant clonotypes were examined with PCA combined with hierarchical clustering. The CD4 or CD8 phenotype of responding clones was assigned using the separately sequenced CD4+ and CD8+ repertoires. TCRdb reprocessed the public reads (quality trimming at Q25 with fastp, clone calling with MiXCR) and kept in-frame beta chains. Each CDR3 protein gets just one entry, which takes the most common genes and DNA from the rows behind it. These V and J calls are TCRdb output, not the study's own analysis. Across this sample there are approximately 110,000 distinct CDR3 sequences, with 22% seen only once. Around 40% of the sample goes to the ten largest clones.

Points the paper makes about the study in general: Contracting CD4+ clones were located mainly in the CM and EM memory subsets, whereas CD8+ clones were found to be enriched in EMRA. Balanced CD4/CD8 phenotypes were observed for clones contracting from day 15 to 85, whereas a bias towards CD4+ was observed for a second wave of clones expanding from day 15 to 37. SARS-CoV-2 specificity of the second-wave clones peaking on day 37 was not confirmed. The study covered only a couple of mild cases, and larger cohorts including severe cases with pre-infection samples were considered necessary. The detection of some responding clones in pre-infection memory suggests that pre-existing cross-reactive memory T cells joined the SARS-CoV-2 response.

For this chain, trimming is 5 bases at the V end and 5 bases at the J end, and the number of junction bases without a gene match is 2. Sequences SEHNR (CDR1) and FQNEAQ (CDR2) are obtained from the germline V gene (reference sequence). From its cysteine to its phenylalanine, the CDR3 spans 14 amino acids. Only CDR3 DNA is held: 42 bases, read in frame from base 1. The chain was built from TRBV7-9 and TRBJ1-5; TRBD1 aligns with 11 central bases. The clonotype comes from a man younger than 35 who had mild COVID-19 (a few samples of this study predate the infection). The sample titles of this study are shuffled in the database, so cell type and time point are left out; the donor was told from shared clones. The sequenced material came from PBMCs or a T cell subset sorted from them (not recorded which). In nucleotide form, the sequence is TGTGCCAGCAGCGGGACAGGGGGGGATCAGCCCCAGCATTTT. It translates to CASSGTGGDQPQHF.